The rows below give T cell receptor beta chains drawn from one sample of a study of T cell responses to AZD1222 COVID-19 vaccine. TCRdb keeps only in-frame clones here, not all; method: immunoSEQ multiplex PCR. Of 150,000 to 180,000 clones listed, roughly 90% are singletons. Specimen: peripheral blood, collected on day 0 of AZD1222 vaccination. These TCRs come from an adult in good health. Each CDR3 is given with its conserved first and last residue. D genes are given only for firm matches. Size values are once, few and many counts, or a class for expanded clones, and some rows have none.

V	J	size	D	CDR3	DNA
TRBV7-2	TRBJ2-3	.	.	CASSPGRATDTQYF	TGTGCCAGCAGCCCGGGCAGGGCAACAGATACGCAGTATTTT
TRBV7-9	TRBJ1-1	.	.	CASSFKKPAEAFF	TGTGCCAGCAGCTTTAAGAAGCCTGCCGAAGCTTTCTTT
TRBV5-1	TRBJ2-1	once	.	CASSFSRGGNEQFF	TGCGCCAGCAGCTTCAGCAGGGGAGGCAATGAGCAGTTCTTC
TRBV6-1	TRBJ1-1	.	.	CASSEVKEALNTEAFF	TGTGCCAGCAGTGAAGTGAAAGAGGCCTTGAACACTGAAGCTTTCTTT
TRBV14	TRBJ1-1	.	.	CASSRQGNTEAFF	TGTGCCAGCAGCCGGCAGGGGAACACTGAAGCTTTCTTT
TRBV27	TRBJ1-2	.	.	CASSLSIGPTYGYTF	TGTGCCAGCAGTTTATCGATCGGGCCGACCTATGGCTACACCTTC
TRBV5-6	TRBJ1-1	.	.	CASSLFGDMNTEAFF	TGTGCCAGCAGCTTGTTCGGAGATATGAACACTGAAGCTTTCTTT
TRBV5-6	TRBJ2-5	.	.	CASSFPVQGFSQETQYF	TGTGCCAGCAGCTTTCCGGTGCAGGGGTTTAGCCAAGAGACCCAGTACTTC
TRBV28	TRBJ2-7	.	.	CASSLESGRFDEQYF	TGTGCCAGCAGTTTGGAAAGCGGCAGGTTCGACGAGCAGTACTTC
TRBV28	TRBJ1-1	.	.	CASSPGHDTEAFF	TGTGCCAGCAGCCCTGGACACGACACTGAAGCTTTCTTT
TRBV7-2	TRBJ1-1	.	.	CASSLNRQEAFF	TGTGCCAGCAGCTTGAACAGGCAGGAAGCTTTCTTT
TRBV7-2	TRBJ2-7	.	.	CASTVSGTVTYEQYF	TGTGCCAGCACCGTATCCGGGACCGTCACCTACGAGCAGTACTTC
TRBV4-1	TRBJ1-5	.	TRBD1	CASSQGQGPSNQPQHF	TGCGCCAGCAGCCAAGGACAGGGCCCTAGCAATCAGCCCCAGCATTTT
TRBV9	TRBJ1-2	.	TRBD1	CASSADQGAYGYTF	TGTGCCAGCAGCGCTGATCAGGGGGCCTATGGCTACACCTTC
TRBV11-3	TRBJ2-1	.	TRBD2	CASSLRLAGPHNEQFF	TGTGCCAGCAGCTTACGTCTAGCGGGACCCCACAATGAGCAGTTCTTC
TRBV19	TRBJ1-5	few	.	CASSIPGYQPQHF	TGTGCCAGTAGTATACCCGGGTATCAGCCCCAGCATTTT
TRBV2	TRBJ1-2	.	.	CASSVAGTAGYTF	TGTGCCAGCAGTGTCGCGGGGACGGCTGGCTACACCTTC
TRBV18	TRBJ2-3	.	.	CASSPRGVESSTQYF	TGTGCCAGCTCACCACGAGGGGTGGAGAGTTCTACGCAGTATTTT
TRBV3-1/TRBV3-2	TRBJ1-6	.	.	CASSPTLWGRAPLHF	TGTGCCAGCAGCCCCACTTTGTGGGGGCGAGCACCCCTCCACTTT
TRBV5-1	TRBJ1-1	.	.	CASSLEVGRYTEAFF	TGCGCCAGCAGCTTGGAAGTCGGGAGGTACACTGAAGCTTTCTTT
TRBV7-6	TRBJ2-1	.	.	CASSLKGGSSYNEQFF	TGTGCCAGCAGCTTAAAGGGGGGGAGCTCCTACAATGAGCAGTTCTTC
TRBV18	TRBJ1-5	.	.	CASSPRGGDQPQHF	TGTGCCAGCTCACCAAGGGGCGGAGATCAGCCCCAGCATTTT
TRBV29-1	TRBJ1-2	.	TRBD1	CSVEGQGAGGYTF	TGCAGCGTAGAGGGACAGGGTGCCGGTGGCTACACCTTC
TRBV5-1	TRBJ2-1	.	TRBD2	CASRKSGGPSNEQFF	TGCGCCAGCAGAAAGAGCGGGGGGCCGTCCAATGAGCAGTTCTTC
TRBV14	TRBJ1-4	.	.	CASSQAGGNNEKLFF	TGTGCCAGCAGCCAAGCTGGCGGAAACAATGAAAAACTGTTTTTT
TRBV6-5	TRBJ1-1	.	.	CASRTQGHDTEAFF	TGTGCCAGCAGGACTCAGGGTCACGACACTGAAGCTTTCTTT
TRBV19	TRBJ2-3	.	TRBD1	CASSTRTGLITDTQYF	TGTGCCAGTAGTACCCGGACAGGGCTTATCACAGATACGCAGTATTTT
TRBV5-1	TRBJ1-1	once	.	CASRFPTGTEAFF	TGCGCCAGCAGATTCCCGACAGGCACTGAAGCTTTCTTT
TRBV10-2	TRBJ1-1	.	.	CASSEGGGWNTEAFF	TGCGCCAGCAGCGAGGGGGGCGGGTGGAACACTGAAGCTTTCTTT
TRBV9	TRBJ1-1	.	TRBD1	CASSVATGGNTEAFF	TGTGCCAGCAGCGTAGCAACAGGGGGGAACACTGAAGCTTTCTTT
TRBV24-1	TRBJ2-1	.	TRBD2	CATSNRLANHNEQFF	TGTGCCACCAGCAATAGACTAGCGAACCACAATGAGCAGTTCTTC
TRBV12-3/TRBV12-4	TRBJ1-2	.	.	CASSFGSNYGYTF	TGTGCCAGCAGTTTTGGGTCCAACTATGGCTACACCTTC
TRBV7-7	TRBJ1-4	.	TRBD1	CASSPAAGGGEKLFF	TGTGCTAGCAGTCCGGCGGCAGGGGGGGGTGAAAAACTGTTTTTT
TRBV5-6	TRBJ2-1	.	.	CATYLGFF	TGTGCCACCTACCTGGGGTTCTTC
TRBV19	TRBJ1-5	few	TRBD1	CASSDRVDQPQHF	TGTGCCAGTAGCGACAGGGTTGATCAGCCCCAGCATTTT
TRBV19	TRBJ1-2	once	.	CASTRGGFYGYTF	TGTGCCAGTACCCGTGGAGGTTTCTATGGCTACACCTTC
TRBV19	TRBJ1-4	.	.	CASSPLGGTTNEKLFF	TGTGCCAGTAGTCCCCTTGGGGGGACAACTAATGAAAAACTGTTTTTT
TRBV5-1	TRBJ1-1	.	.	CASSTAGTGLNTEAFF	TGCGCCAGCAGCACCGCCGGGACCGGACTGAACACTGAAGCTTTCTTT
TRBV5-1	TRBJ2-2	once	.	CASSPRGGKPTNTGELFF	TGCGCCAGCAGCCCCAGGGGAGGGAAGCCAACGAACACCGGGGAGCTGTTTTTT
TRBV5-8	TRBJ1-5	.	.	CASTWRGTTQHF	TGTGCCAGCACGTGGAGGGGGACGACCCAGCATTTT